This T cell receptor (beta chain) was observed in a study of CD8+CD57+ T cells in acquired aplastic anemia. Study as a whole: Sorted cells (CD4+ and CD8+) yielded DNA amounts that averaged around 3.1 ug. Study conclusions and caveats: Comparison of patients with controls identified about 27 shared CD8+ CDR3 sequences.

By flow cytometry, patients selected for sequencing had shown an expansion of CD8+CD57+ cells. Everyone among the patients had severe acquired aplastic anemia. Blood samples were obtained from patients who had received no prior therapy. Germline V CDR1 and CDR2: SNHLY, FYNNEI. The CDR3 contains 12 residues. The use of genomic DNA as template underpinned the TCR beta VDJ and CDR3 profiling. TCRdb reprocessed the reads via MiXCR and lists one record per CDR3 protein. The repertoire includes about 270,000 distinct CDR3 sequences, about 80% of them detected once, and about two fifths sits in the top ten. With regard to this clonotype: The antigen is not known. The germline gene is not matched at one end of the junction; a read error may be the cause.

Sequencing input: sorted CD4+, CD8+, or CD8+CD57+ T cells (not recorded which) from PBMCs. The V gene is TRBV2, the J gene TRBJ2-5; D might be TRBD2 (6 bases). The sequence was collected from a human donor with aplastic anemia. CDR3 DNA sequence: TGTGCCAGCAGTGAGGCGGGGAAGACCGAGTACTTC. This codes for CASSEAGKTEYF.